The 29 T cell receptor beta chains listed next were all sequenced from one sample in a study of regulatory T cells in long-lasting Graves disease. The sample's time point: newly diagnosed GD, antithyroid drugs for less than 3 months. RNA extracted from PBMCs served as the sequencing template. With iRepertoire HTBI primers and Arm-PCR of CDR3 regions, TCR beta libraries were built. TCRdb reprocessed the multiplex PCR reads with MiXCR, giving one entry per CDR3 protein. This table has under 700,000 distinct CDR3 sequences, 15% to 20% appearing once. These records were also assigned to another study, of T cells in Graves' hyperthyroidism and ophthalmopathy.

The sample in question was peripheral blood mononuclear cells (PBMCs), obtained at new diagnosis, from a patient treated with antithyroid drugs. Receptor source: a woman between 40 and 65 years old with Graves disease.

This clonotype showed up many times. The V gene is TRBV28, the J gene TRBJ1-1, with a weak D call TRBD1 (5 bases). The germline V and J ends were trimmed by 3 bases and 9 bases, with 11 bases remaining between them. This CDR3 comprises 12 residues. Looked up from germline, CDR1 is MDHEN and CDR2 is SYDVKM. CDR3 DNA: TGTGCCAGCAGTTTCGGGCAGGGCCAAGCTTTCTTT. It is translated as CASSFGQGQAFF.

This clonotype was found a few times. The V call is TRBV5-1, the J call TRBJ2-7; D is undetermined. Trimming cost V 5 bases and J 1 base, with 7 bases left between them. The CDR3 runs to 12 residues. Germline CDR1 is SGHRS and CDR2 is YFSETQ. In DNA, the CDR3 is TGCGCCAGCAGAGCCGCATCCTACGAGCAGTACTTC. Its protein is CASRAASYEQYF.

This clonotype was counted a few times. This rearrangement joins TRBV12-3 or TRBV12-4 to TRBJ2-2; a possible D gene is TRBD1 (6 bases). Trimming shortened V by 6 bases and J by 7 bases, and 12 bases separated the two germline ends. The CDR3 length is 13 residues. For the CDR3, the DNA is TGTGCCAGCAGCTCCGGACAGTTCGGGGAGCTGTTTTTT. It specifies CASSSGQFGELFF.

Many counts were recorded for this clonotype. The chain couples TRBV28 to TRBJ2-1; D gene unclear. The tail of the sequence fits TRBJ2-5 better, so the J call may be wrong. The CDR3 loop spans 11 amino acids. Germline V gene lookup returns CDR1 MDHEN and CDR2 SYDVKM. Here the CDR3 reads CASRNRETQYF. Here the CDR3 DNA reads TGTGCCAGCAGAAATAGAGAGACCCAGTACTTC.

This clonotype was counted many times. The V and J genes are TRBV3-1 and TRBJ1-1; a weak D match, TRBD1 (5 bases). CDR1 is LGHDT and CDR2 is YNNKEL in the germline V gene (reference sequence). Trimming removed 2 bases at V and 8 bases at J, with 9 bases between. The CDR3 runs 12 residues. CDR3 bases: TGTGCCAGCAGCCAAACAGGACTAGAAGCTTTCTTT. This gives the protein CASSQTGLEAFF.

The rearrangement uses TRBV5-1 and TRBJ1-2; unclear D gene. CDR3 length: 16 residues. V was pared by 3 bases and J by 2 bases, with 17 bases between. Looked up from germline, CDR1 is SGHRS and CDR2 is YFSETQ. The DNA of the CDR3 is TGCGCCAGCAGCTCTGGACCAGGCGGCTCGAACTATGGCTACACCTTC. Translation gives CASSSGPGGSNYGYTF.

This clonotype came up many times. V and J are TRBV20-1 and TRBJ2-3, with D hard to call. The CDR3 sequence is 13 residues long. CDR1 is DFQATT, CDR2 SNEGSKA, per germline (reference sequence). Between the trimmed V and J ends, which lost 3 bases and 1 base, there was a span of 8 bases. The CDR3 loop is CSASYGGTDTQYF. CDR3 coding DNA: TGCAGTGCTAGCTACGGCGGCACAGATACGCAGTATTTT.

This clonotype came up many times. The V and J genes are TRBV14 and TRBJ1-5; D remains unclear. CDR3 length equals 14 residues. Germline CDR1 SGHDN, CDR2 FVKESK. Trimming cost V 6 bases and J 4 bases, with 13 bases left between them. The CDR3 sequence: CASSRMGWNQPQHF. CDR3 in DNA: TGTGCCAGCAGTAGAATGGGGTGGAATCAGCCCCAGCATTTT.

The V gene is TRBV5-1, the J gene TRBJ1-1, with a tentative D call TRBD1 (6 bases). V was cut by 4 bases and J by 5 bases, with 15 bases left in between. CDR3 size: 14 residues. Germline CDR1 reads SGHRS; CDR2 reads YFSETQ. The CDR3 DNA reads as TGCGCCAGCAGCCCTGGGGGGGCGAGTACTGAAGCTTTCTTT. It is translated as CASSPGGASTEAFF.

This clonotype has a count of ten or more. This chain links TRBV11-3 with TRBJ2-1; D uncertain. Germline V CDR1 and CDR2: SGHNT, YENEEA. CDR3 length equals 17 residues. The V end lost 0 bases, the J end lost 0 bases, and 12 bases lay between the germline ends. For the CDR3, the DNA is TGTGCCAGCAGCTTAGATGCCGGACGGAGCTCCTACAATGAGCAGTTCTTC. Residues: CASSLDAGRSSYNEQFF.

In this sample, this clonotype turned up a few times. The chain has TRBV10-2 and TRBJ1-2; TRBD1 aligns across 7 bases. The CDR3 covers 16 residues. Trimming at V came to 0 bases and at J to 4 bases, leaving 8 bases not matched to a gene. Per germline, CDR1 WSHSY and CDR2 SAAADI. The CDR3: CASSESGRAGGYGYTF. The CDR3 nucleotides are TGCGCCAGCAGTGAGTCGGGGAGGGCAGGGGGCTATGGCTACACCTTC.

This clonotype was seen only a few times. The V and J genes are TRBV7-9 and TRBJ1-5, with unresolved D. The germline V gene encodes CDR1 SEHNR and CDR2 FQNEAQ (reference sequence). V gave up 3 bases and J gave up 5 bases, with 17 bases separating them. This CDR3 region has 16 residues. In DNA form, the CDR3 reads TGTGCCAGCAGCTTCTCCGGCCCCGGCACTCATCAGCCCCAGCATTTT. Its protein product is CASSFSGPGTHQPQHF.

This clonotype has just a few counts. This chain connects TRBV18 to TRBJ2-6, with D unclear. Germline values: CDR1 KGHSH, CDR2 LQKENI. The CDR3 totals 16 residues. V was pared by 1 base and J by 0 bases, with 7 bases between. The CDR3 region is CASSPLQDSGANVLTF. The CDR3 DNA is TGTGCCAGCTCACCACTTCAAGACTCTGGGGCCAACGTCCTGACTTTC.

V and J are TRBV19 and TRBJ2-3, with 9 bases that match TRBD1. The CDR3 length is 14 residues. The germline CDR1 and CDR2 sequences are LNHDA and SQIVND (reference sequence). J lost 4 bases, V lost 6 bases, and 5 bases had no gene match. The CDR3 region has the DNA TGTGCCAGTAGACCACAGGGGGCACCAGATACGCAGTATTTT. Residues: CASRPQGAPDTQYF.

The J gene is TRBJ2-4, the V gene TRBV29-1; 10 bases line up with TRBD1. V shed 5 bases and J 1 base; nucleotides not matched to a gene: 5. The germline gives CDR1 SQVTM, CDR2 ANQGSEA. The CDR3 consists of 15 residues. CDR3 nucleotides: TGCAGCGTTCTGACAGGGGGCCTTGCCAAAAACATTCAGTACTTC. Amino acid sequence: CSVLTGGLAKNIQYF.

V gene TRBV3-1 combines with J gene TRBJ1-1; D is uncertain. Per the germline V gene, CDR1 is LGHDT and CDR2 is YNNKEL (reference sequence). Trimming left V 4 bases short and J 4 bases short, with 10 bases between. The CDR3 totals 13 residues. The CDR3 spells CASSPLRRTEAFF. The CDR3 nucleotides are TGTGCCAGCAGCCCCCTGCGGCGCACTGAAGCTTTCTTT.

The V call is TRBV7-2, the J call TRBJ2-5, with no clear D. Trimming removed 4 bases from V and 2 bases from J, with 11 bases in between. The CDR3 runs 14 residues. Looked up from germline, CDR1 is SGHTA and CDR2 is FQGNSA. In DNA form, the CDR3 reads TGTGCCAGCAGCTCGAACGCTGGACAAGAGACCCAGTACTTC. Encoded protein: CASSSNAGQETQYF.

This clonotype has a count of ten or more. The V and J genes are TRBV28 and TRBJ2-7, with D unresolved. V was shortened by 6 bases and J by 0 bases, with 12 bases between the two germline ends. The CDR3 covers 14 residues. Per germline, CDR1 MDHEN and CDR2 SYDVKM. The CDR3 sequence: CASRTPKGSYEQYF. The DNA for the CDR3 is TGTGCCAGCAGGACCCCAAAGGGCTCCTACGAGCAGTACTTC.

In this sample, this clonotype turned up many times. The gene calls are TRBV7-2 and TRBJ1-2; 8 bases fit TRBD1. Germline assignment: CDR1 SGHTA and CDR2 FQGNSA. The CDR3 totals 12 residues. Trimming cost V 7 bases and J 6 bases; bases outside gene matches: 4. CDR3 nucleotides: TGTGCCAGCACAGGGGGCGAGGATGGCTACACCTTC. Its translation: CASTGGEDGYTF. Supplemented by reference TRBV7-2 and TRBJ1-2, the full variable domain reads GAGVSQSPSNKVTEKGKDVELRCDPISGHTALYWYRQSLGQGLEFLIYFQGNSAPDKSGLPSDRFSAERTGGSVSTLTIQRTQQEDSAVYLCASTGGEDGYTFGSGTRLTVV.

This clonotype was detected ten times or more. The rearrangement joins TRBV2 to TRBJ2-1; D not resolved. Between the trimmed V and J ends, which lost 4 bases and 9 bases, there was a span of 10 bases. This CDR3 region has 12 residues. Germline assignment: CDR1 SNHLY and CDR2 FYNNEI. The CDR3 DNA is TGTGCCAGCAGTGGCCACGGTAGTGAGCAGTTCTTC. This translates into CASSGHGSEQFF.

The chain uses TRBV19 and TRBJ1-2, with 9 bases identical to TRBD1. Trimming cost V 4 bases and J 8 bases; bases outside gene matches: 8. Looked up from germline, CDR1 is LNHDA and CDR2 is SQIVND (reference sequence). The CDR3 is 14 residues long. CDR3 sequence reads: CASSTGQGMGGYTF. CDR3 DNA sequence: TGTGCCAGTAGTACGGGACAGGGAATGGGAGGCTACACCTTC.

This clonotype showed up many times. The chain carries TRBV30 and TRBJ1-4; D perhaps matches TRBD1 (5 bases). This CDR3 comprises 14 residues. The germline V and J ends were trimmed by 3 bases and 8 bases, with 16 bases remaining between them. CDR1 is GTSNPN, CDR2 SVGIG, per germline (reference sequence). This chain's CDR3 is CAWRDQGGSEKLFF. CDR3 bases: TGTGCCTGGAGGGATCAGGGAGGTAGCGAAAAACTGTTTTTT. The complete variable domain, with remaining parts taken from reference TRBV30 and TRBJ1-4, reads SQTIHQWPATLVQPVGSPLSLECTVEGTSNPNLYWYRQAAGRGLQLLFYSVGIGQISSEVPQNLSASRPQDRQFILSSKKLLLSDSGFYLCAWRDQGGSEKLFFGSGTQLSVL.

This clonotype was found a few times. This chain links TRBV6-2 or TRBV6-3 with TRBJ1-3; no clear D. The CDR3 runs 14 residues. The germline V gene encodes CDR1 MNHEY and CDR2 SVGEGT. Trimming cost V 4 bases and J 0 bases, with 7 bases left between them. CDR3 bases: TGTGCCAGCAGTTCCTCTCTCTCTGGAAACACCATATATTTT. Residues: CASSSSLSGNTIYF.

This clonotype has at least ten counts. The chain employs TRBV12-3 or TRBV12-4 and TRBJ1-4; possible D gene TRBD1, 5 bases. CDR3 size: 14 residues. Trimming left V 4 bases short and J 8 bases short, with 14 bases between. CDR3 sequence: CASSSAGLGEKLFF. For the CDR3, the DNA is TGTGCCAGCAGTTCAGCAGGGTTGGGGGAAAAACTGTTTTTT.

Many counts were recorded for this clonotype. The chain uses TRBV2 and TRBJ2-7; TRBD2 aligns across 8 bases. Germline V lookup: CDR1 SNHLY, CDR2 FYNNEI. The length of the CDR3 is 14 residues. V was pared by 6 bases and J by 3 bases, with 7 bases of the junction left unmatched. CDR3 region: CASRDSGVGYEQYF. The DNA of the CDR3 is TGTGCCAGCAGGGATAGCGGGGTTGGCTACGAGCAGTACTTC.

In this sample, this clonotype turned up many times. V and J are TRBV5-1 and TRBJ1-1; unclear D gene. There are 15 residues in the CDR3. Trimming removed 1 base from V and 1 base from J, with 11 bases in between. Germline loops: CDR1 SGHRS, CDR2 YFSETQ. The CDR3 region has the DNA TGCGCCAGCAGCTTGTACGGCAGAGAGAACACTGAAGCTTTCTTT. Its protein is CASSLYGRENTEAFF.

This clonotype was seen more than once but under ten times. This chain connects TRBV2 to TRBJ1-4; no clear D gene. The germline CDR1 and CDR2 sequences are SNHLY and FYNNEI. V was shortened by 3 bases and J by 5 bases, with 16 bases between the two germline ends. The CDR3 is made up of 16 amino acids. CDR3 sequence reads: CASSEMARILNEKLFF. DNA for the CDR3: TGTGCCAGCAGTGAGATGGCCCGGATCTTAAATGAAAAACTGTTTTTT. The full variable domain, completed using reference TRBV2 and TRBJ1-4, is EPEVTQTPSHQVTQMGQEVILRCVPISNHLYFYWYRQILGQKVEFLVSFYNNEISEKSEIFDDQFSVERPDGSNFTLKIRSTKLEDSAMYFCASSEMARILNEKLFFGSGTQLSVL.

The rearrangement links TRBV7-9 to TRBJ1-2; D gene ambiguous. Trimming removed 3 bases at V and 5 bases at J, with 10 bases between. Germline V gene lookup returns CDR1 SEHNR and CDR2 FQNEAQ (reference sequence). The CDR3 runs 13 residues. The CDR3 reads CASSFSSLYGYTF. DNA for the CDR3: TGTGCCAGCAGCTTTTCCAGCCTGTATGGCTACACCTTC.

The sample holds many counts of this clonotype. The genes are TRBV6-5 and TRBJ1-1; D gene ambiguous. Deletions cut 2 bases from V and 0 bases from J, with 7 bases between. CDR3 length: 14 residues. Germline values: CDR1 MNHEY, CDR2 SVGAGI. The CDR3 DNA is TGTGCCAGCAGTTACGTGGATATGAACACTGAAGCTTTCTTT. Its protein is CASSYVDMNTEAFF.